This TCR beta chain was obtained from a study of beta chain features in type 1 diabetes. As every portion of the isolated RNA was reverse transcribed, the sequencing read expressed TCRB transcripts. The data were produced by immunoSEQ multiplex PCR, yet TCRdb's version contains in-frame clones alone and is incomplete. The sample lists 640,000 or so clones; 13% were seen once. The study, taken as a whole, reports: In every one of the four CD4+ subsets, TCRB CDR3s were moderately but significantly shorter in Type 1 diabetes patients.

Trimming took 5 bases from V and 1 from J, leaving 8 bases between them. Germline values: CDR1 LNHDA, CDR2 SQIVND (reference sequence). The CDR3 covers 13 residues. This clone showed up just a few times. No antigen is known for it. The rearrangement links TRBV19 to TRBJ1-1; D gene ambiguous. The source is a man younger than 35 with type 1 diabetes. Sequenced material: naive CD4+ T cells from blood. CDR3 region: CASSDRENTEAFF. The CDR3, as DNA: TGTGCCAGTAGTGACCGGGAGAACACTGAAGCTTTCTTT.